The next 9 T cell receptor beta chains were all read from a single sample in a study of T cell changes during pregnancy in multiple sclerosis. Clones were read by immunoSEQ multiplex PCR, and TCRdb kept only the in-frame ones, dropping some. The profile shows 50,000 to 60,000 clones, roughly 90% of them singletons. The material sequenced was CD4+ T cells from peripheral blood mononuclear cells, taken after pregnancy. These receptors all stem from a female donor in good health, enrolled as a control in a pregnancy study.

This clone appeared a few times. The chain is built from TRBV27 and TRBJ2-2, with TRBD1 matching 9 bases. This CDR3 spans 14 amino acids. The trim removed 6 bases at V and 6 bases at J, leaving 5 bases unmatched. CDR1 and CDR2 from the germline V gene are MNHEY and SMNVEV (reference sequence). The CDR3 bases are TGTGCCAGCAGCACCGGGACAGGGCCCGGGGAGCTGTTTTTT. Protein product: CASSTGTGPGELFF.

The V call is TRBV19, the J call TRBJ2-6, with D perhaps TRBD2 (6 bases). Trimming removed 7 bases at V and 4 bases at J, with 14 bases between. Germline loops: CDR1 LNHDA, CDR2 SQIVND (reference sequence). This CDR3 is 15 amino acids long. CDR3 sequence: CASIGGESGANVLTF. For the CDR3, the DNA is TGTGCCAGTATCGGGGGTGAATCAGGGGCCAACGTCCTGACTTTC.

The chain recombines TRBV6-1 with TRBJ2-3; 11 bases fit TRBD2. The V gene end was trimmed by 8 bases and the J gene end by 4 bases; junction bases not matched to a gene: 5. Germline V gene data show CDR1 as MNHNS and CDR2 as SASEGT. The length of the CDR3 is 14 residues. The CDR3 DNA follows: TGTGCCAGCTTGGGACTAGCGGTCCCAGATACGCAGTATTTT. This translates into CASLGLAVPDTQYF.

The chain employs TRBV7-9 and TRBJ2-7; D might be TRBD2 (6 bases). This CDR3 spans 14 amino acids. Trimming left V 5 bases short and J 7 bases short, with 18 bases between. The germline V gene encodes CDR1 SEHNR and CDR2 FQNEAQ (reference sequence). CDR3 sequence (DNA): TGTGCCAGCAGCCTGATAGCATCTGCGGGGGAGCAGTACTTC. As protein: CASSLIASAGEQYF.

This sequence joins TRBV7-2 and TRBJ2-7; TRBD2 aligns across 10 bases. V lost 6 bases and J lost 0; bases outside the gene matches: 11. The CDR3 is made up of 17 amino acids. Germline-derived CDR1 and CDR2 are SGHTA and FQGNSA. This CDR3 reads CASREPASGGLSYEQYF. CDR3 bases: TGTGCCAGCAGGGAGCCGGCTAGCGGGGGTCTCTCCTACGAGCAGTACTTC.

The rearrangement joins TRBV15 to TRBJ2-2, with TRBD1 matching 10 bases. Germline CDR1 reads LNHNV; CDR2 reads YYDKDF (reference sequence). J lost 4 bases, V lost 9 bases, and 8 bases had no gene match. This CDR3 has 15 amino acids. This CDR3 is CATSRDRGGTGELFF. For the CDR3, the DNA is TGTGCCACTTCCCGGGACAGGGGCGGCACCGGGGAGCTGTTTTTT.

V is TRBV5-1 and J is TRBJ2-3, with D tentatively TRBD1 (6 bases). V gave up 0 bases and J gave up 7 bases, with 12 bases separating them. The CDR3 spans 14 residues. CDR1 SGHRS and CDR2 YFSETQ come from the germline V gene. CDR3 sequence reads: CASSLGGGENTQYF. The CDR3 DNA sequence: TGCGCCAGCAGCTTGGGTGGGGGCGAGAATACGCAGTATTTT.

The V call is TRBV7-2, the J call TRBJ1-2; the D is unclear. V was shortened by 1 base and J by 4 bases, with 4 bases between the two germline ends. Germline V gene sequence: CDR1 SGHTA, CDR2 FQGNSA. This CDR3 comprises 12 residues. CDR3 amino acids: CASSLGGYGYTF. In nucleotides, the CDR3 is TGTGCCAGCAGCTTAGGCGGCTATGGCTACACCTTC.

The CDR3 loop is CSVRIGGSYNEQFF. The CDR3 DNA reads as TGCAGCGTTCGAATAGGAGGCTCCTACAATGAGCAGTTCTTC. The chain uses TRBV29-1 and TRBJ2-1; D is possibly TRBD2 (5 bases). Germline assignment: CDR1 SQVTM and CDR2 ANQGSEA. Trimming removed 5 bases from V and 0 bases from J, with 11 bases in between. The CDR3 extends over 14 amino acids.